One TCR beta chain is described in this entry. Its antigen is not yet known. The input lacks base qualities; no much larger clone sits a single base away. The cohort was made up of hundreds of healthy bone marrow donors. All cohort members were sampled while nominally healthy, although unrecorded immune exposures were likely present. The donor was CMV seropositive and was included in the group of approximately 310 seropositive cohort members. A peripheral blood sample was collected from each donor, and TCR beta sequencing was performed on peripheral blood mononuclear cells. Genomic DNA extraction from the blood cell samples was performed with the Qiagen DNeasy Blood Extraction Kit. The library relied on the immunoSEQ multiplex PCR assay. For the multiplex PCR, a mixture combining 60 forward primers for TCR Vbeta segments and 13 reverse primers for TCR Jbeta segments was used. The CDR3 region of rearranged TCR beta genes was amplified from genomic DNA by a multiplex PCR assay. On the Illumina HiSeq System, the amplified TCR beta libraries were sequenced as 87-base-pair reads. In the original analysis: In a later analysis, tens of millions of unique TCR beta chains were counted across the approximately 670 repertoires, and about 10 million of these chains were shared by at least two donors. Raw reads were error-corrected and collapsed into unique sequences by a nearest-neighbor algorithm in which closely related sequences were merged to remove PCR and sequencing errors. CDR3 sequences were aligned to IMGT reference sequences to assign V, D and J gene segments. For a sequence to be retained, a match of at least six nucleotides was required to both a V gene segment and a J gene segment. Rearrangements were called productive when the CDR3 lacked stop codons and stayed in frame with V and J; all others were non-productive. Following IMGT convention, CDR3 was defined as the stretch from the second conserved V-encoded cysteine to the conserved J-encoded phenylalanine. The earlier analysis of about 610 of the donors excluded sequences that lacked an unambiguous match to a single V gene segment. In an earlier analysis of about 590 of the donors, a V segment was called functional when productive rearrangements were above 56.7%, and segregating when the standard deviation between donors exceeded 5%. A statistical classification framework was built for diagnosing cytomegalovirus status from the catalog of TCR beta chain sequences. In a later analysis, V and J genes were assigned by comparing TCR nucleotide sequences against IMGT/GENE-DB human TR gene sequences. A later analysis assigned CDR3 sequences and most-parsimonious VDJ recombination scenarios with the TCRdist pipeline. In a later analysis, each TCR beta chain was defined by its CDR3 amino acid sequence together with its V-gene family, and reads without a unique V-gene family were excluded. To address suspected cross-contamination and a sequencing artifact, a later analysis removed under 600 highly shared, low-generation-probability nucleotide sequences. In a later analysis, a clonal expansion index for each public chain was calculated from normalized within-repertoire ranks of inferred template counts. In a later analysis, generation probabilities were computed using a VDJ recombination model fitted to out-of-frame rearrangements, and the results were checked against IGoR. A later analysis scored TCR-TCR, TCR-HLA and TCR-CMV co-occurrence with hypergeometric tests, applying a repertoire-size bias correction to TCR pairs. To estimate false discovery rates, a later analysis permuted the HLA or CMV assignments 20 times. In a later analysis, co-occurring TCRs were grouped using DBSCAN, with TCRdist sequence similarity added in when clustering inside HLA-allele-positive subsets. Repertoires with fewer than 30,000 or more than 120,000 public chains were left out of co-occurrence clustering, as were about 5 repertoires with anomalous nucleotide sharing. This is the immuneACCESS table as TCRdb keeps it, with only in-frame sequences that have V and J called. A part of the clones is gone; compared with another copy, unresolved V genes explain less than half, and the rest is unexplained. That table gives V, J and clone size, and the DNA gave D and trimming. For this sample there are approximately 150,000 clones; approximately 79% appear just once. The ten largest clones capture 5% to 7% of the sample.

The data belong to a study of cytomegalovirus exposure and HLA in healthy donors (dated by TCRdb to the late 2010s). Notes on the research overall: An earlier analysis of a few hundred of the donors reported 276 Gb of sequence data and 95 million to 140 million unique TCR beta sequences obtained from around 190 million T cells. In a later analysis, previously published TCR beta repertoires from 670 or so donors were re-analyzed and high-resolution HLA genotyping was added so that TCR occurrence patterns could be studied. Among the roughly 410 genotyped donors, around 81% belonged to the genetic ancestry cluster associated with self-reported Caucasian donors. Alongside the repertoire data, information on donor age, sex, ethnicity and CMV serostatus was compiled. An early release covering 550 to 700 HLA-typed donors comprised 250 to 350 gigabases of sequencing data and 85 million or so unique TCR sequences. The study aimed to test whether cataloging public T cell receptors could reveal signatures of past pathogen exposure. In a later genetic analysis, genome-wide SNP genotypes for about 55% of the roughly 670 donors were used, and that subset was treated as a discovery cohort. Class I and class II HLA loci were covered by the typing at four-digit resolution. In an earlier analysis of 500 to 650 of the donors, high-throughput TCR beta sequencing was used to judge whether each TCR beta V gene segment behaved as functional or pseudogenic. Rather than using new phenotypic data, the later analysis identified candidate immune exposures from TCR beta sequences and from how often those sequences occurred across donors. Typing coverage differed by locus: A, B, C, DRB1 and DQB1 were typed in roughly 620-630 donors, DQA1 in about 500, DPA1 in 600 to 610, and DPB1 in approximately 450. Along with the roughly 710-subject first cohort, a separate validation cohort of 120 different subjects was used. Using immunosequencing, the study profiled T cell repertoires from about 620 subjects and related those repertoires to cytomegalovirus serostatus. Every discovery cohort repertoire had been produced on one sequencing platform. Because of strong linkage in the cohort, 4 to 6 DR-DQ haplotypes were treated as single units for association and clustering. Among approximately 370 genotyped donors of the cohort, an average of roughly 230,000 unique TCR beta nucleotide sequences was sequenced per donor, of which approximately 18% were non-productive. The study combined high-throughput TCR immunosequencing, statistical association of individual TCRs with disease status, and machine learning to predict cytomegalovirus infection status.

Paper-wide results and their limitations: The authors suggested that the approach could potentially be generalized to other disease states and immunological phenotypes. An association between a missense DCLRE1C variant and V-gene and J-gene trimming of TCR beta chains was found in a later genetic analysis and replicated in an independent cohort. Sequencing depth was assumed to be roughly uniform across donors in the presence/absence analyses, though that assumption may not hold. Correlated functional status among segregating V segments might be attributable to linkage disequilibrium, but an unknown experimental factor could not be ruled out. The study listed 164 TCR beta chains as associated with cytomegalovirus. In a later analysis, HLA-associated TCR beta chains were found to be more clonally expanded and to have lower generation probabilities than equally common non-associated chains. In a later analysis, most CMV-associated TCR beta chains were found to appear HLA-restricted, with HLA associations seemingly driven largely by CMV exposure. A further reported finding was that TCR beta sequences accurately predicted the HLA-A and HLA-B alleles for most subjects in the first cohort. A cluster of highly shared sequence variants was judged likely to be a technical artifact of the sequencing pipeline. In an earlier analysis of roughly 560 of the donors, most TCR beta V segments were observed in productive rearrangements about 87% or about 30% of the time, broadly matching IMGT annotations. Because counts were too low, seventeen rarely observed V segments, including chromosome 9 orphons, were excluded from the earlier analysis of about 500 of the donors. In both the original and validation cohorts, the classifier was reported to diagnose cytomegalovirus status with high specificity and sensitivity. HLA typing was unavailable for some donors at each locus, so association tests used only the typed subset. In a later analysis, TCR association rates were found to vary across HLA loci, with the most associated TCRs seen for DRB1 alleles and the fewest for HLA-C alleles. A later analysis reported that several top co-occurrence clusters appeared linked to parvovirus B19, influenza, CMV and Epstein-Barr virus. At a false discovery rate of 0.05, a later analysis linked 15,000 to 20,000 TCR beta sequences to specific HLA alleles. When HLA alleles, especially DR and DQ, strongly co-occurred, TCR associations were difficult to assign to individual alleles. This cohort had only TCR beta chains sequenced, and the lack of alpha or paired-chain data limited which features could be detected. A few of the identified cytomegalovirus-associated TCR beta chains were confirmed in vitro to be specific for cytomegalovirus antigens. A later genetic analysis reported fewer N-insertions in productive TCRs among donors in an Asian-associated ancestry cluster than the approximately 670-donor mean. Most TCR sequences were observed very rarely across donors, whereas some public TCRs were present in many individuals. For the cohort, immune exposure information was limited to CMV serostatus.

The sample was PBMCs. The receptor comes from a man between 35 and 55 years old in good health and CMV-seropositive.

The CDR3 reads as follows: CASSLVAQGLGEQFF. The nucleotide sequence reads as follows: TGCGCCAGCAGCTTGGTCGCACAGGGGTTGGGTGAGCAGTTCTTC. Recombination joined TRBV5-1 with TRBJ2-1, with 7 junctional bases fitting TRBD1. V is cut back by 0 bases and J by 9 bases, with 9 bases in the junction unmatched. Reading the germline V gene gives CDR1 SGHRS and CDR2 YFSETQ. Inclusive of the bounding cysteine and phenylalanine, the CDR3 is 15 residues long. Just CDR3 DNA is preserved here, 45 bases in frame from base 1.